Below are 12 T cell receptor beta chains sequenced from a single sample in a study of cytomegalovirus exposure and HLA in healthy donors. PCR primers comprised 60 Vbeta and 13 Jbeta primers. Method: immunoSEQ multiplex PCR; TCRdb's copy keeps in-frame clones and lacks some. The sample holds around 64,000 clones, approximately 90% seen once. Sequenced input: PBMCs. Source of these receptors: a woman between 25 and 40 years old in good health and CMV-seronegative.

The CDR3 sequence: CASSPRLAGAYNEQFF. In DNA, the CDR3 is TGTGCCAGCAGCCCGCGACTAGCGGGAGCCTACAATGAGCAGTTCTTC. This chain links TRBV7-9 with TRBJ2-1; 12 bases align to TRBD2. The germline CDR1 and CDR2 sequences are SEHNR and FQNEAQ (reference sequence). The V and J ends lost 5 bases and 2 bases, in that order; junction bases with no gene match: 4. This CDR3 contains 16 residues.

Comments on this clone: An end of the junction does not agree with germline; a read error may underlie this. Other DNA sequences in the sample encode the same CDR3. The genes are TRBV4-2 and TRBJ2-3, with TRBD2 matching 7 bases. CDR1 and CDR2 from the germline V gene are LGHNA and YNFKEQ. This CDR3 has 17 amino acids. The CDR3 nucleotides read TGTGCCAGCAGCCAGGATCCCTTGCGGGAGAGCACGGATACGCAGTATTTT. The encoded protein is CASSQDPLRESTDTQYF.

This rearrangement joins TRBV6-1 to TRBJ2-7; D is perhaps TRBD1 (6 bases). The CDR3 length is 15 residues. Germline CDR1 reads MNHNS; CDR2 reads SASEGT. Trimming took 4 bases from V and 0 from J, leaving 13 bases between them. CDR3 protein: CASSGVNRVSYEQYF. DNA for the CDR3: TGTGCCAGCAGTGGCGTGAACAGGGTCTCCTACGAGCAGTACTTC.

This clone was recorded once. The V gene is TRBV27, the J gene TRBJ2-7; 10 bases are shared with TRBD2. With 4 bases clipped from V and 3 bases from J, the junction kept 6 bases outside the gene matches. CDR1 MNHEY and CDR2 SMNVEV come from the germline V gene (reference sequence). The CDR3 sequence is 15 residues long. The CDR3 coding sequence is TGTGCCAGCAGTTCCCTCCTAGCGGGAGACTACGAGCAGTACTTC. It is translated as CASSSLLAGDYEQYF.

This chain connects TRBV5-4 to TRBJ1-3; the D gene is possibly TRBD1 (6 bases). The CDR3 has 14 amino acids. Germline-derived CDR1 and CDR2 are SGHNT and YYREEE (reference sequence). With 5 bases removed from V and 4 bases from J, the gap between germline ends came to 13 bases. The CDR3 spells CASRIGGAGNTIYF. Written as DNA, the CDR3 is TGTGCCAGCAGAATTGGGGGGGCCGGAAACACCATATATTTT.

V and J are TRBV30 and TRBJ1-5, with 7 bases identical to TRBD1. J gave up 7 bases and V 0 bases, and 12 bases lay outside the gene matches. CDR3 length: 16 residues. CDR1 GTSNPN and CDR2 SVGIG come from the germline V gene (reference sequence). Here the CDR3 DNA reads TGTGCCTGGAGTGTTAAAGGGGACAGATCCCACCAGCCCCAGCATTTT. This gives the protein CAWSVKGDRSHQPQHF. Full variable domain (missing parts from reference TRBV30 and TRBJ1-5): SQTIHQWPATLVQPVGSPLSLECTVEGTSNPNLYWYRQAAGRGLQLLFYSVGIGQISSEVPQNLSASRPQDRQFILSSKKLLLSDSGFYLCAWSVKGDRSHQPQHFGDGTRLSIL.

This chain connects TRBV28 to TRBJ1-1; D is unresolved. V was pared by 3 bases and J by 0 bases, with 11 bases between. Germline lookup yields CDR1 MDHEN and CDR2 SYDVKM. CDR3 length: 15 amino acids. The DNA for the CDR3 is TGTGCCAGCAGTTTGGCAGCGACCATGAACACTGAAGCTTTCTTT. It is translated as CASSLAATMNTEAFF.

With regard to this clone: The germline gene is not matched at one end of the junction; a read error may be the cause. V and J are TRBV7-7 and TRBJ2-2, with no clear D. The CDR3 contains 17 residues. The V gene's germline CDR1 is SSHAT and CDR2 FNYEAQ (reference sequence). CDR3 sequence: CASSPRASVVGTGELFF. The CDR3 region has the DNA TGTGCTAGCAGCCCTAGAGCCTCGGTAGTGGGCACCGGGGAGCTGTTTTTT.

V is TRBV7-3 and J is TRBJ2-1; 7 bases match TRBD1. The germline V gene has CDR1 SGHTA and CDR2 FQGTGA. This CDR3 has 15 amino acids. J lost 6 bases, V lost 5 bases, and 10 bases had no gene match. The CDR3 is CASSTDRTFRNEQFF. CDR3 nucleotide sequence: TGTGCCAGCAGCACGGACAGGACATTTCGCAATGAGCAGTTCTTC. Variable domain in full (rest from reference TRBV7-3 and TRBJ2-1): GAGVSQTPSNKVTEKGKYVELRCDPISGHTALYWYRQSLGQGPEFLIYFQGTGAADDSGLPNDRFFAVRPEGSVSTLKIQRTERGDSAVYLCASSTDRTFRNEQFFGPGTRLTVL.

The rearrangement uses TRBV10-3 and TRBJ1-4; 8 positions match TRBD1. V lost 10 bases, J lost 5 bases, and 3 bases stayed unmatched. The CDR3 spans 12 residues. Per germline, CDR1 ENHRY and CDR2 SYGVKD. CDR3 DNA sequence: TGTGCCACCAGACAGGGGAATGAAAAACTGTTTTTT. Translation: CATRQGNEKLFF.

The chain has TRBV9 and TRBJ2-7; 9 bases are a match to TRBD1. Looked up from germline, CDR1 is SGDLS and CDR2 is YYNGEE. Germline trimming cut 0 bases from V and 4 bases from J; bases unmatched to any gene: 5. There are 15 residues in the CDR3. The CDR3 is CASSVGSGTGYEQYF. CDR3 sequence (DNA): TGTGCCAGCAGCGTAGGGAGCGGGACAGGGTACGAGCAGTACTTC.

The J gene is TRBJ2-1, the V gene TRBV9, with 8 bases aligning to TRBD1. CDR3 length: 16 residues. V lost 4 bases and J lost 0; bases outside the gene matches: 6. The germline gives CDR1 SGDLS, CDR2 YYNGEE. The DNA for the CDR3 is TGTGCCAGCAGCCCCCGGACAGGGAGCTCCTACAATGAGCAGTTCTTC. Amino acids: CASSPRTGSSYNEQFF. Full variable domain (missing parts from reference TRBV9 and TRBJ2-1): DSGVTQTPKHLITATGQRVTLRCSPRSGDLSVYWYQQSLDQGLQFLIQYYNGEERAKGNILERFSAQQFPDLHSELNLSSLELGDSALYFCASSPRTGSSYNEQFFGPGTRLTVL.